This is a list of T cell receptor beta chains from one sample in a study of cytomegalovirus exposure and HLA in healthy donors. Using immunoSEQ multiplex PCR, the repertoire was profiled, and TCRdb retains in-frame clones only, with some absent. The sample gives about 140,000 clones, roughly 83% of which show up once; under 4.5% is in the top ten. The sample comprised PBMCs. Receptors were obtained from a middle-aged man in good health and CMV-seropositive. Each CDR3 is given with its conserved first and last residue. Fields, in order: clone size, D gene, V gene, J gene, CDR3 protein, CDR3 DNA. D genes are given only for firm matches. Clone size is stated in some rows and not others, as once, few, many or a class when expanded.

size: once
D: TRBD1
V: TRBV18
J: TRBJ2-7
CDR3: CASSQQGTRVGEQYF
DNA: TGTGCCAGCTCACAACAGGGGACCAGGGTGGGCGAGCAGTACTTC

size: -
D: TRBD1
V: TRBV19
J: TRBJ1-2
CDR3: CASRAGTGGYGYTF
DNA: TGTGCCAGTAGAGCCGGGACAGGGGGCTATGGCTACACCTTC

size: -
D: -
V: TRBV6-5
J: TRBJ2-3
CDR3: CASSPSFRGADTQYF
DNA: TGTGCCAGCAGTCCCAGTTTTAGGGGTGCAGATACGCAGTATTTT

size: once
D: -
V: TRBV21-1
J: TRBJ1-2
CDR3: CASSKAPLQGVNYGYTF
DNA: TGTGCCAGCAGCAAAGCCCCACTCCAGGGGGTTAACTATGGCTACACCTTC

size: -
D: -
V: TRBV2
J: TRBJ1-1
CDR3: CASSELGAVGAFF
DNA: TGTGCCAGCAGTGAACTTGGTGCCGTCGGAGCTTTCTTT

size: -
D: -
V: TRBV11-3
J: TRBJ2-3
CDR3: CASSLGTTSGTDTQYF
DNA: TGTGCCAGCAGCTTAGGGACTACCTCCGGCACAGATACGCAGTATTTT

size: -
D: TRBD2
V: TRBV5-1
J: TRBJ2-1
CDR3: CASSLGGRAMNEQFF
DNA: TGCGCCAGCAGCTTGGGCGGGAGGGCCATGAATGAGCAGTTCTTC

size: -
D: -
V: TRBV4-1
J: TRBJ1-2
CDR3: CASSIRGGGVRGGYTF
DNA: TGCGCCAGCAGTATAAGAGGTGGTGGTGTACGTGGGGGCTACACCTTC

size: -
D: TRBD1
V: TRBV2
J: TRBJ2-7
CDR3: CASSLTGPTYEQYF
DNA: TGTGCCAGCAGCCTGACAGGGCCTACCTACGAGCAGTACTTC

size: -
D: -
V: TRBV7-2
J: TRBJ1-2
CDR3: CASSAGQFNYGYTF
DNA: TGTGCCAGCAGCGCTGGACAGTTTAACTATGGCTACACCTTC

size: -
D: TRBD2
V: TRBV7-2
J: TRBJ2-1
CDR3: CASSKPLAGGLYGEQFF
DNA: TGTGCCAGCAGCAAGCCTCTAGCGGGAGGGCTGTATGGTGAGCAGTTCTTC

size: -
D: -
V: TRBV5-1
J: TRBJ2-6
CDR3: CASSPGGANVLTF
DNA: TGCGCCAGCAGCCCGGGTGGGGCCAACGTCCTGACTTTC

size: -
D: TRBD1
V: TRBV5-4
J: TRBJ2-7
CDR3: CASSLAKWDRSEQYF
DNA: TGTGCCAGCAGCTTGGCCAAATGGGACAGGAGCGAGCAGTACTTC

size: -
D: TRBD1
V: TRBV5-6
J: TRBJ1-2
CDR3: CASRTGTANYGYTF
DNA: TGTGCCAGCAGAACCGGGACAGCTAACTATGGCTACACCTTC

size: -
D: -
V: TRBV27
J: TRBJ2-7
CDR3: CASSLYSGGYEQYF
DNA: TGTGCCAGCAGTTTATATTCCGGGGGCTACGAGCAGTACTTC

size: once
D: -
V: TRBV5-1
J: TRBJ1-5
CDR3: CASSLDAVPASRQHF
DNA: TGCGCCAGCAGCTTGGACGCGGTTCCCGCGTCGAGACAGCATTTT

size: few
D: TRBD2
V: TRBV30
J: TRBJ2-7
CDR3: CAGIAGGLLYEQYF
DNA: TGTGCCGGGATAGCGGGAGGGCTTCTCTACGAGCAGTACTTC

size: -
D: -
V: TRBV5-1
J: TRBJ1-4
CDR3: CASSLGGGWEKLFF
DNA: TGCGCCAGCAGCTTGGGGGGGGGCTGGGAAAAACTGTTTTTT